The source of this T cell receptor (beta chain) is a study of T-cell memory formation after mild COVID-19. About the research overall: TCR clusters were largely donor specific. Points from the study as a whole: Pre-infection memory held some responding clones, suggesting pre-existing cross-reactive T cells responded. Shrinking CD4+ clones were chiefly CM and EM; CD8+ ones were chiefly EMRA.

A single record per CDR3 protein comes from TCRdb applying MiXCR to the 5' RACE reads. In the table there are about 60,000 distinct CDR3 sequences, 12% of which are singletons. Per the germline V gene, CDR1 is MNHEY and CDR2 is SVGAGI. V dropped 10 bases and J dropped 4 bases, with 9 bases sitting between them. The CDR3 has 11 residues. In the case of this clonotype: The antigen is undetermined.

The chain recombines TRBV6-5 with TRBJ2-3; D is unresolved. The origin of this receptor is a man in his late teens or twenties who had mild COVID-19 (a few samples of this study predate the infection). Cell type and time point are not known. Sequencing was performed on PBMCs or a T cell subset sorted from them (not recorded which). The CDR3 DNA is TGTGCCACCCGCACACCAGATACGCAGTATTTT. It specifies CATRTPDTQYF.